The source of this T cell receptor beta chain is a study of metastatic and nonmetastatic thyroid tumors. Study outcomes and limitations: Versus benign nodules, malignant thyroid tumors reportedly had significantly higher TCR beta diversity, in blood and tumor.

Thyroid surgery had not been preceded by any treatment in any patient. Trimming removed 2 bases from V and 3 bases from J; junction bases left unmatched: 4. CDR3 size: 14 residues. CDR1 is SGHRS, CDR2 YFSETQ, per germline. This clone appeared many times. Its antigen remains unidentified. Original data processing: In papillary thyroid cancer, a distant-metastasis classifier was built using CDR3 differences across clinicopathological groups. TCRdb re-called clones from the PCR reads using MiXCR. TCRdb, rather than the study authors, made the V and J calls. The sample lists 43,000 or so clones; roughly 4% were seen once.

The sequence was collected from a female donor with papillary thyroid cancer or a benign thyroid nodule (not recorded which). Some clones in this sample may be carry-over from other donors' samples. The specimen was blood. The chain is built from TRBV5-1 and TRBJ2-7; 8 nucleotides match TRBD2. CDR3 in amino acids: CASSFSSGFYEQYF. The CDR3 DNA reads TGCGCCAGCAGCTTTTCTAGCGGGTTCTACGAGCAGTACTTC.